This T cell receptor (beta chain) was retrieved from a study of T-cell memory formation after mild COVID-19. The table lists this clonotype with a few counts. TCRdb reprocessed the 5' RACE reads with MiXCR, giving one entry per CDR3 protein. The repertoire holds fewer than 300,000 distinct CDR3 sequences, with around 17% as singletons. The ends lost 4 bases at V and 8 bases at J; junction bases unmatched: 14. The CDR3 covers 17 residues. The germline gives CDR1 SGDLS, CDR2 YYNGEE. Sequencing was carried out using PBMCs or a T cell subset sorted from them (not recorded which). The rearrangement links TRBV9 to TRBJ2-1, with 11 positions matching TRBD2. The receptor comes from a man aged 18-30 years who had mild COVID-19 (a few samples of this study predate the infection). Cell type and time point are not known. CDR3 sequence reads: CASSPAWVAGGPHEQFF. The CDR3 DNA is TGTGCCAGCAGCCCAGCCTGGGTAGCGGGGGGGCCTCATGAGCAGTTCTTC.